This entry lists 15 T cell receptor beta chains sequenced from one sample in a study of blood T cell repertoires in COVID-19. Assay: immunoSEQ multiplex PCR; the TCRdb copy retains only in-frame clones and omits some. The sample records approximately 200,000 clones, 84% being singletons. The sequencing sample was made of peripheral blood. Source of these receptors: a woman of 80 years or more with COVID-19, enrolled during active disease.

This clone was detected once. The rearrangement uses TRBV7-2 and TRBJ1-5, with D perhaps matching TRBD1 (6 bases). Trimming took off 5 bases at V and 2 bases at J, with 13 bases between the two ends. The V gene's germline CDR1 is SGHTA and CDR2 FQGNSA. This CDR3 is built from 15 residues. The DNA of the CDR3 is TGTGCCAGCAGCGCGGACAGTCACGGCAATCAGCCCCAGCATTTT. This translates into CASSADSHGNQPQHF.

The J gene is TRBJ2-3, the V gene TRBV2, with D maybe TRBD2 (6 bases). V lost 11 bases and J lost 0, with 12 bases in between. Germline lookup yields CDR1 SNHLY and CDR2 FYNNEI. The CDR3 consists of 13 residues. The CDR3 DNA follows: TGTGCCGCCGGGAGAGTGAGCACAGATACGCAGTATTTT. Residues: CAAGRVSTDTQYF.

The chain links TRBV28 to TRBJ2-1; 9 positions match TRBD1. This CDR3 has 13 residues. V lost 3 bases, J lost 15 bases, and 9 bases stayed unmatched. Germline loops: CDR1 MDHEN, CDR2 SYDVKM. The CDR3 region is CASSFRSRDRAFF. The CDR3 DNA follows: TGTGCCAGCAGTTTTCGGTCCCGGGACAGGGCGTTCTTC.

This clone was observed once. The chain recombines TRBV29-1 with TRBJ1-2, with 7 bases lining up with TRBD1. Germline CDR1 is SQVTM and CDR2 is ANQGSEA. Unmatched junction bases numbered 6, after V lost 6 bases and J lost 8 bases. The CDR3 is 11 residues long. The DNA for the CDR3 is TGCAGCGTAGCAGAGACAGGGGGCTACACCTTC. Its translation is CSVAETGGYTF.

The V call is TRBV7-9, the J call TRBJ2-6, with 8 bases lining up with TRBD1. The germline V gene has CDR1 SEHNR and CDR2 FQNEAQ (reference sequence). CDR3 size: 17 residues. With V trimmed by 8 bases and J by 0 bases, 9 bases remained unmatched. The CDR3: CASLRGTGGSGANVLTF. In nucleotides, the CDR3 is TGTGCCAGCTTACGGGGCACAGGGGGCTCTGGGGCCAACGTCCTGACTTTC.

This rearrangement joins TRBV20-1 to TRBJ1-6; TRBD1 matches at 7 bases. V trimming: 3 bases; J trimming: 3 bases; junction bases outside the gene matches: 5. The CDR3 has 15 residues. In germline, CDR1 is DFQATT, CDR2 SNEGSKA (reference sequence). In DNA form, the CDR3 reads TGCAGTGCTAGTGGTGGGACAGACTATAATTCACCCCTCCACTTT. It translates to CSASGGTDYNSPLHF.

CDR3 DNA sequence: TGTGCCAGTAGCGCCGGGAGACAGCCTATCTCTGGAAACACCATATATTTT. Translation gives CASSAGRQPISGNTIYF. V usage is TRBV19 and J usage is TRBJ1-3, with a possible D match to TRBD1 (5 bases). V was cut by 6 bases and J by 0 bases, with 18 bases left in between. Per germline, CDR1 LNHDA and CDR2 SQIVND (reference sequence). This CDR3 is 17 amino acids long.

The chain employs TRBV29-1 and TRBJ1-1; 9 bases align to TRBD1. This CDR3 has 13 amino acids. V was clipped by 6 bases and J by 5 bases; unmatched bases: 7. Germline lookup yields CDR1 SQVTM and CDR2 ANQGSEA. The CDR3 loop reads CSVSRQGVTEAFF. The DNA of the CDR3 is TGCAGCGTGAGTAGACAGGGGGTAACTGAAGCTTTCTTT.

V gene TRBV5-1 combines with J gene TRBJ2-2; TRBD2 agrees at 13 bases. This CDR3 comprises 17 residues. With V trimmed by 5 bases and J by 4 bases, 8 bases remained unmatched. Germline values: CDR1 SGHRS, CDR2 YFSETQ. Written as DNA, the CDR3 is TGCGCCAGCAGGGAAACCGGACTAGCGGGGGCCACCGGGGAGCTGTTTTTT. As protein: CASRETGLAGATGELFF. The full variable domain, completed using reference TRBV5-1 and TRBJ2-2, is KAGVTQTPRYLIKTRGQQVTLSCSPISGHRSVSWYQQTPGQGLQFLFEYFSETQRNKGNFPGRFSGRQFSNSRSEMNVSTLELGDSALYLCASRETGLAGATGELFFGEGSRLTVL.

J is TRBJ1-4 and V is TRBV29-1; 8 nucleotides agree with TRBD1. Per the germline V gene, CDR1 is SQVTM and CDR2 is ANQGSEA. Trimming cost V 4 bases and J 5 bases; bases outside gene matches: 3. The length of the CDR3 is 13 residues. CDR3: CSVAGQGNEKLFF. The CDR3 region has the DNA TGCAGCGTTGCTGGACAGGGAAATGAAAAACTGTTTTTT. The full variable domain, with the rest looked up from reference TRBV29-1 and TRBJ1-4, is SAVISQKPSRDICQRGTSLTIQCQVDSQVTMMFWYRQQPGQSLTLIATANQGSEATYESGFVIDKFPISRPNLTFSTLTVSNMSPEDSSIYLCSVAGQGNEKLFFGSGTQLSVL.

The CDR3 here is CASRQRETQYF. The CDR3, as DNA: TGTGCCAGCAGACAGAGAGAGACCCAGTACTTC. The chain joins TRBV28 to TRBJ2-5, with D unclear. The V gene's germline CDR1 is MDHEN and CDR2 SYDVKM. V was cut by 6 bases and J by 4 bases, with 6 bases left in between. The CDR3 spans 11 residues.

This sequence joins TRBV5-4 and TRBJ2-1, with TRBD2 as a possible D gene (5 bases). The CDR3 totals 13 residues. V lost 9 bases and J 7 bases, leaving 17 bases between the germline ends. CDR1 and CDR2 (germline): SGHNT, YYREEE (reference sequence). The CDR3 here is CATLSRTANEQFF. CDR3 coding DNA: TGTGCCACCCTTTCTAGGACTGCGAATGAGCAGTTCTTC.

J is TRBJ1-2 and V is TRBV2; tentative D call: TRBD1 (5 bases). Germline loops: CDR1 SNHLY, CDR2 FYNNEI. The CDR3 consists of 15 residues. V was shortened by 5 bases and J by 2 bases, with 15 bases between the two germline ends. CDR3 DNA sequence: TGTGCCAGCAGTAGATCTCTGCAGGGAAACTATGGCTACACCTTC. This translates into CASSRSLQGNYGYTF. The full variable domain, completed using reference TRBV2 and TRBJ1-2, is EPEVTQTPSHQVTQMGQEVILRCVPISNHLYFYWYRQILGQKVEFLVSFYNNEISEKSEIFDDQFSVERPDGSNFTLKIRSTKLEDSAMYFCASSRSLQGNYGYTFGSGTRLTVV.

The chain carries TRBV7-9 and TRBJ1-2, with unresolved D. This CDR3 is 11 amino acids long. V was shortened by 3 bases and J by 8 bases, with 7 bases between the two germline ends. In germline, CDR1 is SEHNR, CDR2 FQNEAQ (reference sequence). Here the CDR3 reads CASSFYGGYTF. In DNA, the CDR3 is TGTGCCAGCAGCTTCTACGGGGGCTACACCTTC.

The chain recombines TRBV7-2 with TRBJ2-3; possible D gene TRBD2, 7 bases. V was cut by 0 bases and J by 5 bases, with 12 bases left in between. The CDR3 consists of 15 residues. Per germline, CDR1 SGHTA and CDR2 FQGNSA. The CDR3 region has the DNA TGTGCCAGCAGCTTAGCGGGGGGGCCTGAAGATACGCAGTATTTT. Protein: CASSLAGGPEDTQYF.